This T cell receptor beta chain was profiled in a study of blood T cell repertoires in COVID-19. CDR3 length: 14 amino acids. Germline V gene data show CDR1 as LNHDA and CDR2 as SQIVND (reference sequence). Trimming pared 6 bases from V and 5 bases from J, leaving 13 bases between. Individuals drawn from 24 US areas were about 18 to 90 years old. Method: immunoSEQ multiplex PCR; TCRdb's copy keeps in-frame clones and lacks some. This sample has 150,000 to 200,000 clones, with more than 75% found just once. The gene calls are TRBV19 and TRBJ2-2; weak D call: TRBD2 (6 bases). The sequence was obtained from a woman aged 45-65 years with acute COVID-19. Specimen: PBMCs or T cells enriched from blood (not recorded which). CDR3 sequence reads: CASRGTSITGELFF. The DNA of the CDR3 is TGTGCCAGTAGGGGGACTTCTATAACCGGGGAGCTGTTTTTT.